The 6 T cell receptor beta chains below were found in one sample sequenced in a study of blood T cell repertoires in COVID-19. Repertoires were generated with immunoSEQ multiplex PCR, while TCRdb's copy carries only in-frame clones and drops some. This sample has 150,000 to 200,000 clones, with around 76% found just once. Sequences were obtained from peripheral blood. The receptors derive from a woman in her 50s with active or convalescent COVID-19.

The J gene is TRBJ2-1, the V gene TRBV7-9, with 14 nucleotides matching TRBD2. This CDR3 has 15 residues. From germline, CDR1 is SEHNR and CDR2 FQNEAQ (reference sequence). With 5 bases clipped from V and 9 bases from J, the junction kept 6 bases outside the gene matches. In DNA form, the CDR3 reads TGTGCCAGCAGCAGACTAGCGGGAGGGGGAGGTGAGCAGTTCTTC. Protein product: CASSRLAGGGGEQFF.

With regard to this clone: Distinct nucleotide sequences in the sample also encode this CDR3. J is TRBJ1-4 and V is TRBV30; D ambiguous. Deletions cut 1 base from V and 4 bases from J, with 7 bases between. Germline CDR1 is GTSNPN and CDR2 is SVGIG (reference sequence). This CDR3 region has 13 residues. CDR3 nucleotides: TGTGCCTGGAGTGGGGGAGGTAATGAAAAACTGTTTTTT. It codes for CAWSGGGNEKLFF.

This chain links TRBV7-2 with TRBJ1-4, with D possibly matching TRBD1 (6 bases). Trimming stripped 5 bases from V and 5 bases from J, with 18 bases between. Germline loops: CDR1 SGHTA, CDR2 FQGNSA. The CDR3 runs 16 residues. The CDR3 loop is CASSPGFTGTNEKLFF. The DNA for the CDR3 is TGTGCCAGCAGCCCAGGGTTTACAGGGACGAATGAAAAACTGTTTTTT. The full variable domain, its missing parts supplied by reference TRBV7-2 and TRBJ1-4, is GAGVSQSPSNKVTEKGKDVELRCDPISGHTALYWYRQSLGQGLEFLIYFQGNSAPDKSGLPSDRFSAERTGGSVSTLTIQRTQQEDSAVYLCASSPGFTGTNEKLFFGSGTQLSVL.

The chain combines TRBV2 with TRBJ2-7; tentatively, D is TRBD2 (6 bases). This CDR3 comprises 11 residues. Germline V lookup: CDR1 SNHLY, CDR2 FYNNEI. V dropped 8 bases and J dropped 3 bases, with 8 bases sitting between them. CDR3 loop: CASGLLYEQYF. In nucleotides, the CDR3 is TGTGCCAGCGGACTACTCTACGAGCAGTACTTC.

The rearrangement links TRBV9 to TRBJ2-1; 12 bases agree with TRBD2. V gave up 4 bases and J gave up 1 base; unmatched junction bases: 9. The CDR3 is 18 amino acids. Germline V CDR1 and CDR2: SGDLS, YYNGEE. The CDR3 sequence is CASSYSTSGSFSYNEQFF. The DNA of the CDR3 is TGTGCCAGCAGCTACTCGACTAGCGGGAGTTTTTCCTACAATGAGCAGTTCTTC.

The chain links TRBV18 to TRBJ2-7; 8 bases align to TRBD1. After removal of 3 bases from V and 7 bases from J, the junction contained 5 bases not matched to a gene. Germline CDR1 and CDR2: KGHSH and LQKENI. The CDR3 runs 13 residues. The CDR3 nucleotides read TGTGCCAGCTCACCCGGACAGGGTATAGAGCAGTACTTC. Translating it yields CASSPGQGIEQYF.